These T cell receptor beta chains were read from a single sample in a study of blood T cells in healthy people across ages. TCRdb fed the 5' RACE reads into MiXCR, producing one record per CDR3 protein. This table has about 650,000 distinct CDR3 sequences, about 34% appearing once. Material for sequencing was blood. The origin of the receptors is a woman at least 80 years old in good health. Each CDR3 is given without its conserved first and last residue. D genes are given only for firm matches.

CDR3 protein: ASGTLGQVSADAQY
V gene: TRBV12-3/TRBV12-4
D gene: TRBD1
J gene: TRBJ2-3

CDR3 protein: ASSQHRGNEQF
V gene: TRBV19
D gene: TRBD1
J gene: TRBJ2-1

CDR3 protein: SAREGQVREAF
V gene: TRBV20-1
D gene: TRBD1
J gene: TRBJ1-1

CDR3 protein: ASSLEQGLNQPQH
V gene: TRBV7-2
D gene: NA
J gene: TRBJ1-5

CDR3 protein: SAGHNNEQF
V gene: TRBV20-1
D gene: NA
J gene: TRBJ2-1

CDR3 protein: ASSLDIQISIAKNIQY
V gene: TRBV11-2
D gene: NA
J gene: TRBJ2-4

CDR3 protein: ASGREGYGYT
V gene: TRBV2
D gene: NA
J gene: TRBJ1-2

CDR3 protein: ASSLEQDLGEQY
V gene: TRBV6-1
D gene: NA
J gene: NA

CDR3 protein: ASSLQVEGDEKLF
V gene: TRBV5-1
D gene: NA
J gene: TRBJ1-4

CDR3 protein: ASSLQGQGTGTEAF
V gene: TRBV5-1
D gene: TRBD1
J gene: TRBJ1-1